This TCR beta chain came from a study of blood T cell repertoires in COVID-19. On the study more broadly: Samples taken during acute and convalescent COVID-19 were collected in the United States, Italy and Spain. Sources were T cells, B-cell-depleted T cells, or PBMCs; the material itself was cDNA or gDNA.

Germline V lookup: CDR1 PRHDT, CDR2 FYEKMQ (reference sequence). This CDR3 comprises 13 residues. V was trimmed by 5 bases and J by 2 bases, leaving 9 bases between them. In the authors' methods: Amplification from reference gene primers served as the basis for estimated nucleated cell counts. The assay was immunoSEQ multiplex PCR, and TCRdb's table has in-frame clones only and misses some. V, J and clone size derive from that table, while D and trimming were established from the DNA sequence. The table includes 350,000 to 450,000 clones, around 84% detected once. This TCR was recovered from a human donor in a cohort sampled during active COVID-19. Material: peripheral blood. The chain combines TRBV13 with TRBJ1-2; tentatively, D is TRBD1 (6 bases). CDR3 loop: CASSRTGNYGYTF. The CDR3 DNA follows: TGTGCCAGCAGCCGCACAGGGAACTATGGCTACACCTTC. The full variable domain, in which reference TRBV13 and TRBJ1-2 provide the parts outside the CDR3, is AAGVIQSPRHLIKEKRETATLKCYPIPRHDTVYWYQQGPGQDPQFLISFYEKMQSDKGSIPDRFSAQQFSDYHSELNMSSLELGDSALYFCASSRTGNYGYTFGSGTRLTVV.